This TCR beta chain was sequenced for a study of response to subunit inactivated influenza vaccine. Note on this clonotype: As yet, its antigen is unknown.

General observations from the study: The authors offered the suggestion that each seasonal influenza vaccination recruits few new T cells.

Each CDR3 protein gets one entry after TCRdb re-called the RT-PCR reads with MiXCR. Among about 540,000 distinct CDR3 sequences listed, around 15% were seen once. The CDR3 is 16 amino acids. This TCR was recovered from a man over 45 who received an inactivated influenza vaccine. This sequence joins TRBV21-1 and TRBJ1-2. TRBV21-1 is listed as a pseudogene. Here the sequenced sample was PBMCs from blood, taken about 12 days after vaccination. The CDR3 sequence is CASSTGWGCCNYGYTF. For the CDR3, the DNA is TGTGCCAGCAGCACAGGCTGGGGCTGCTGTAACTATGGCTACACCTTC.